Here is one T cell receptor (beta chain) with its context. The germline V gene has CDR1 MGHRA and CDR2 YSYEKL. Trimming left V 6 bases short and J 4 bases short, with 12 bases between. The CDR3 is 13 amino acids. The data were taken from a study of blood T cell repertoires in COVID-19. As for the study in general: Some COVID-19 samples were acute and others convalescent; all came from the United States, Italy and Spain.

Authors' processing steps: How many nucleated cells were present was estimated from reference gene primer amplification. Assay: immunoSEQ multiplex PCR; the TCRdb copy retains only in-frame clones and omits some. Clone size and the V and J calls come from that table; the DNA yielded D and trimming. This repertoire shows a few hundred thousand clones, 70% to 90% found once; its top ten account for just under 9.5%. The sequenced material came from peripheral blood. The sequence came from a young man with active or convalescent COVID-19. This chain joins TRBV4-1 and TRBJ1-2, with D maybe TRBD1 (5 bases). CDR3 protein: CASSDGGVYGYTF. CDR3 DNA: TGCGCCAGCAGTGATGGGGGGGTCTATGGCTACACCTTC.